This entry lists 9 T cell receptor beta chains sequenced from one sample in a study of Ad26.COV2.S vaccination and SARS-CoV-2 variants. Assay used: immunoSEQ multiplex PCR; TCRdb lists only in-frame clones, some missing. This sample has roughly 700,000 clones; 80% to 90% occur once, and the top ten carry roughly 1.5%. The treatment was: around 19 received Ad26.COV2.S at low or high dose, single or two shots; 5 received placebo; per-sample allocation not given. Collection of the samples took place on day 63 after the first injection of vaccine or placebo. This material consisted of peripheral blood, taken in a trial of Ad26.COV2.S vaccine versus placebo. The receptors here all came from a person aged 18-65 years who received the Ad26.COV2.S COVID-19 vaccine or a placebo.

The CDR3 loop is CASRGRGSNQPQHF. Here the CDR3 DNA reads TGTGCCAGCAGGGGGAGGGGGAGCAATCAGCCCCAGCATTTT. The chain recombines TRBV6-5 with TRBJ1-5; D possibly corresponds to TRBD1 (6 bases). CDR1 and CDR2 from the germline V gene are MNHEY and SVGAGI. This CDR3 has 14 residues. Trimming removed 6 bases at V and 1 base at J, with 10 bases between.

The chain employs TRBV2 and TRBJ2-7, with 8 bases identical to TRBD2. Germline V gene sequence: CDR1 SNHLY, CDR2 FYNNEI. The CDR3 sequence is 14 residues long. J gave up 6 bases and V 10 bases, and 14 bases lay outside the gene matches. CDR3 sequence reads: CATQGQAGVLEQYF. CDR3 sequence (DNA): TGTGCCACCCAGGGGCAAGCGGGAGTCCTCGAGCAGTACTTC.

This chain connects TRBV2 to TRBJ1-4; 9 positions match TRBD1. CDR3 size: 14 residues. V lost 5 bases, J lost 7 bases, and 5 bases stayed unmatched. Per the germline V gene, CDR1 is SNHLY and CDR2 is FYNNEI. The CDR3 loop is CASSWDRDLEKLFF. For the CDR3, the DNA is TGTGCCAGCAGTTGGGACAGGGATCTTGAAAAACTGTTTTTT.

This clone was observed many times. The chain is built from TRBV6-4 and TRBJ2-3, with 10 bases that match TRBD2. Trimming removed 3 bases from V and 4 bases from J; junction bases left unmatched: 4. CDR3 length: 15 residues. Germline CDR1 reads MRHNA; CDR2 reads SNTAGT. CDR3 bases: TGTGCCAGCAGTGAATCTAGCGGGGGTGCAGATACGCAGTATTTT. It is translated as CASSESSGGADTQYF.

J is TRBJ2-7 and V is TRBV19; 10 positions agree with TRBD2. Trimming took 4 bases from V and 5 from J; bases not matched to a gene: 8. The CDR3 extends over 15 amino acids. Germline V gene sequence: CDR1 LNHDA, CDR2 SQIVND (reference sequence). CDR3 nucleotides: TGTGCCAGTAGTACTTTAGCGGGAGGTATCCACGAGCAGTACTTC. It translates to CASSTLAGGIHEQYF.

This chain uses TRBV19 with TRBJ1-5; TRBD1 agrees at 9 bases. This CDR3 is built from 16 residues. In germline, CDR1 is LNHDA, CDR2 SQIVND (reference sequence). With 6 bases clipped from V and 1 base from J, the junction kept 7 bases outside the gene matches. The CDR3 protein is CASSRAGTGSNQPQHF. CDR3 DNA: TGTGCCAGTAGCCGGGCCGGGACAGGGAGCAATCAGCCCCAGCATTTT.

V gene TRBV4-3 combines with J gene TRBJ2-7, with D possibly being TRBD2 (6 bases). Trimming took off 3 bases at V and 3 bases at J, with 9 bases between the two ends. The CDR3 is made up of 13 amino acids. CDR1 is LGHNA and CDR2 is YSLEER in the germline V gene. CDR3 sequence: CASSQRRDYEQYF. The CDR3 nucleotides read TGCGCCAGCAGCCAGAGGAGGGACTACGAGCAGTACTTC.

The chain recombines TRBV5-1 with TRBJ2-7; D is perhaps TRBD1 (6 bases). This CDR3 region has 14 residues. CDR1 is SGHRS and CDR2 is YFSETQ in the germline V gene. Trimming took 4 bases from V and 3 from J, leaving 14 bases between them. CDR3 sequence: CASSPRTANYEQYF. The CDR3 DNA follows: TGCGCCAGCAGCCCCAGGACAGCAAACTACGAGCAGTACTTC. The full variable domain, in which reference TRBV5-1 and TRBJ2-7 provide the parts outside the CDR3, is KAGVTQTPRYLIKTRGQQVTLSCSPISGHRSVSWYQQTPGQGLQFLFEYFSETQRNKGNFPGRFSGRQFSNSRSEMNVSTLELGDSALYLCASSPRTANYEQYFGPGTRLTVT.

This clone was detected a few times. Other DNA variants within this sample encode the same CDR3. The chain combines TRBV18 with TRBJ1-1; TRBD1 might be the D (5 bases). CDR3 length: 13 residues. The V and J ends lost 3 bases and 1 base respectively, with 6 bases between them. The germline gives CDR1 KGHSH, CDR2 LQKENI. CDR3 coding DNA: TGTGCCAGCTCACCTACAGGGAACACTGAAGCTTTCTTT. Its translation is CASSPTGNTEAFF.